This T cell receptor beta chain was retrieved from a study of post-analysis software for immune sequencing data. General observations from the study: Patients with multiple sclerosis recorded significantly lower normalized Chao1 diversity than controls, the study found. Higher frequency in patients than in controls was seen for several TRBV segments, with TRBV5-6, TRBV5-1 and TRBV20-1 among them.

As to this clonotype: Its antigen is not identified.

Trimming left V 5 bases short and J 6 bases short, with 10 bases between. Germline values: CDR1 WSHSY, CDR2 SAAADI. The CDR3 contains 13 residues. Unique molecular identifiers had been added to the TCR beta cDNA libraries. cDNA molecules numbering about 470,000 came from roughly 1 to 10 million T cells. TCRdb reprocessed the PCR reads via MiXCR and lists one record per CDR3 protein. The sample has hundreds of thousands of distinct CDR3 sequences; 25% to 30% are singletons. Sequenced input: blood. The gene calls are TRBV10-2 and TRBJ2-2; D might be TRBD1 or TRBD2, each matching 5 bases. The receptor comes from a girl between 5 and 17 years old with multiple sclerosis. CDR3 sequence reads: CASSWGFAGELFF. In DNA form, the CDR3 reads TGCGCCAGCAGTTGGGGGTTTGCCGGGGAGCTGTTTTTT.